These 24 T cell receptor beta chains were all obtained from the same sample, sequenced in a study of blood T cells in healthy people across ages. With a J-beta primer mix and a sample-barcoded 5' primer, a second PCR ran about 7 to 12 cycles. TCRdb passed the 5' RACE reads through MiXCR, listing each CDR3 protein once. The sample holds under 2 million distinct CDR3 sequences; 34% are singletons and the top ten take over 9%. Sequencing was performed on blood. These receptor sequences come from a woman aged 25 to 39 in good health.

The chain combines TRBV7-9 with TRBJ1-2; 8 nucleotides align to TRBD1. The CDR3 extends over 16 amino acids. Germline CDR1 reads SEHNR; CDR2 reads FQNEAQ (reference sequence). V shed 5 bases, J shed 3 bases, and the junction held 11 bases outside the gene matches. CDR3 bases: TGTGCCAGCAGCCGTGGTCAGGGGGCGAATCACTATGGCTACACCTTC. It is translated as CASSRGQGANHYGYTF.

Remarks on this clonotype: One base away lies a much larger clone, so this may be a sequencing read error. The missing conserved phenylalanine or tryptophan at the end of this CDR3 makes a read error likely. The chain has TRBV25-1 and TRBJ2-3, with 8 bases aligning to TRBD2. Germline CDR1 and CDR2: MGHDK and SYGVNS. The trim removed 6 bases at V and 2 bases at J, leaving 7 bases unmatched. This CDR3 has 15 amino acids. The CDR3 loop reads CASSAAGVYTDTQYY. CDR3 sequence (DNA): TGTGCCAGCAGCGCAGCGGGGGTCTACACAGATACGCAGTATTAT.

CDR3 sequence (DNA): TGCAGTGCTAGAGGGAGATTCGCGAACACCGGGGAGCTGTTTTTT. Its protein is CSARGRFANTGELFF. This chain uses TRBV20-1 with TRBJ2-2; D is unresolved. Germline V gene data show CDR1 as DFQATT and CDR2 as SNEGSKA (reference sequence). The CDR3 runs to 15 residues. The V end was cut by 1 base, the J end by 0 bases, with 9 bases between.

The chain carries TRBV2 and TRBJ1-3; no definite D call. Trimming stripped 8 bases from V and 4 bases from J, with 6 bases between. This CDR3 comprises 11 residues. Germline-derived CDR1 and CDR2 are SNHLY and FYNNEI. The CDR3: CASLNGNTIYF. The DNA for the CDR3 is TGTGCCAGCTTAAACGGAAACACCATATATTTT.

Written as DNA, the CDR3 is TGCAGTGCCACCGCCCCGACTAGGGCGCACGAGCAGTACTTC. Protein: CSATAPTRAHEQYF. The chain uses TRBV20-1 and TRBJ2-7; a weak D match, TRBD2 (6 bases). Trimming took 6 bases from V and 5 from J, leaving 20 bases between them. This CDR3 is 14 amino acids long. Germline CDR1 is DFQATT and CDR2 is SNEGSKA (reference sequence).

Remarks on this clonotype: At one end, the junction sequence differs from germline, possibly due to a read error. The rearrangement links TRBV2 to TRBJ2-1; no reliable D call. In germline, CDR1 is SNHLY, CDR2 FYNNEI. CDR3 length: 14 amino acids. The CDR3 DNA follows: TGTGCCCCTAGTCCCCCAGGCAACTACGATGAGCAGTTCTTC. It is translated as CAPSPPGNYDEQFF.

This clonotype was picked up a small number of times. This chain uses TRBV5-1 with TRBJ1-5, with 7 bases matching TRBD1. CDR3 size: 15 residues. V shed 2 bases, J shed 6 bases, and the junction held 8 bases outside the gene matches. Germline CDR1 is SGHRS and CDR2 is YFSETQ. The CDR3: CASSLTGEGFQPQHF. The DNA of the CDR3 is TGCGCCAGCAGCTTAACAGGGGAAGGTTTTCAGCCCCAGCATTTT. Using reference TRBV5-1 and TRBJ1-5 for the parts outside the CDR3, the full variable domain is KAGVTQTPRYLIKTRGQQVTLSCSPISGHRSVSWYQQTPGQGLQFLFEYFSETQRNKGNFPGRFSGRQFSNSRSEMNVSTLELGDSALYLCASSLTGEGFQPQHFGDGTRLSIL.

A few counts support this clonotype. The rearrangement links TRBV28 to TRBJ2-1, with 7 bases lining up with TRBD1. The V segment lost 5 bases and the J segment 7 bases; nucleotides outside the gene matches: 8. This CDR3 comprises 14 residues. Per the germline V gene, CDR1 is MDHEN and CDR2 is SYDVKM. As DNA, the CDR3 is TGTGCCAGCAGTAACTCTAGGGGGCGGAATGAGCAGTTCTTC. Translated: CASSNSRGRNEQFF.

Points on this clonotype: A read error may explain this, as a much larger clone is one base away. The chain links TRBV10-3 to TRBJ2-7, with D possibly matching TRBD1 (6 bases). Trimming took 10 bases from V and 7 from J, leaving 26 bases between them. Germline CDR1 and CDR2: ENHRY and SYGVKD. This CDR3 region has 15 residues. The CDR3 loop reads CATRTAEGEAREQYF. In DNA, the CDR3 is TGTGCCACCAGGACCGCAGAGGGGGAAGCGCGAGAGCAGTACTTC.

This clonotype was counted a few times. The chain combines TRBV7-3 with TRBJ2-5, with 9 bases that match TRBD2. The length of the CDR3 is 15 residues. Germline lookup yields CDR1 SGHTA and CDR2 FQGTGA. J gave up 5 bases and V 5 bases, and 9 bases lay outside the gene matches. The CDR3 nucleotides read TGTGCCAGCAGCAAGATAGCGGGGGTGGGGGAGACCCAGTACTTC. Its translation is CASSKIAGVGETQYF.

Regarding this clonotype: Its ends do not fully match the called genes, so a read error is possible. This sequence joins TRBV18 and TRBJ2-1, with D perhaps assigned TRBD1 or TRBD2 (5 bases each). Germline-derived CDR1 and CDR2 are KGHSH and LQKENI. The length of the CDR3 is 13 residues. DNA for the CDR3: TGTACCAGCTCACCAGGGAGCGGCGATGAGCAGTTCTTC. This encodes CTSSPGSGDEQFF.

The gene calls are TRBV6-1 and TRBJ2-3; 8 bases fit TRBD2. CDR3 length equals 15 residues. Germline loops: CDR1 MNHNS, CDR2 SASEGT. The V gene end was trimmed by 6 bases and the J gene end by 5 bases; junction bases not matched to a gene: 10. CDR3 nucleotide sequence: TGTGCCAGCAGAAAGCGGGGGCCCTCGGGAGATACGCAGTATTTT. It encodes CASRKRGPSGDTQYF.

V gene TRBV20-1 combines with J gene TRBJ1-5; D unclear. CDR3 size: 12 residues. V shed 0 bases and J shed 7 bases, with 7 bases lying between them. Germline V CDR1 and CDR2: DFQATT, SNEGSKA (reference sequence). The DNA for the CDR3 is TGCAGTGCTAGAGAGGCTGGACAGCCCCAGCATTTT. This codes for CSAREAGQPQHF.

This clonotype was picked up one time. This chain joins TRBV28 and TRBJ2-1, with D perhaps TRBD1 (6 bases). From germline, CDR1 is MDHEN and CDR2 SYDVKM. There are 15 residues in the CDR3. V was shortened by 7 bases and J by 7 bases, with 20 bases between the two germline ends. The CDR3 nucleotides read TGTGCCAGCACCATAGGGGGTACAAGCAAAAATGAGCAGTTCTTC. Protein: CASTIGGTSKNEQFF.

DNA of the CDR3: TGCGCCAGCAGCCGGGACCCGGGAAGCAATCAGCCCCAGCATTTT. Translation gives CASSRDPGSNQPQHF. This sequence joins TRBV5-1 and TRBJ1-5; tentative D call: TRBD1 (5 bases). V dropped 4 bases and J dropped 1 base, with 12 bases sitting between them. The CDR3 totals 15 residues. Looked up from germline, CDR1 is SGHRS and CDR2 is YFSETQ.

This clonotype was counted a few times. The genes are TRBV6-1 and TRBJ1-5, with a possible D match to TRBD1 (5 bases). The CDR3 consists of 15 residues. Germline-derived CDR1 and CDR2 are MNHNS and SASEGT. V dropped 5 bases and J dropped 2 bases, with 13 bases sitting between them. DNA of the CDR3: TGTGCCAGCAGTACTCTCGTAGGGGGCAATCAGCCCCAGCATTTT. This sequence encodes CASSTLVGGNQPQHF.

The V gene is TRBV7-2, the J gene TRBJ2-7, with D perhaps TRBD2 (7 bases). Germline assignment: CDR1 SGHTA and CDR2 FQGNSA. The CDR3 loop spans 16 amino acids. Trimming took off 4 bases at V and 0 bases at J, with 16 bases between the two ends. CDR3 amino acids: CASSSSGGGSSYEQYF. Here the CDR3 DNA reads TGTGCCAGCAGCTCATCCGGGGGCGGGAGCTCCTACGAGCAGTACTTC.

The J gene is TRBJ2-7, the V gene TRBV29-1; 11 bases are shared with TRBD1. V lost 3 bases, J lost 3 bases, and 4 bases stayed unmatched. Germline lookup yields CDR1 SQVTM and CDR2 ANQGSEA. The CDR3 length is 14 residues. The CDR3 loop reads CSVDSGTGGYEQYF. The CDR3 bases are TGCAGCGTTGACTCCGGGACAGGGGGCTACGAGCAGTACTTC.

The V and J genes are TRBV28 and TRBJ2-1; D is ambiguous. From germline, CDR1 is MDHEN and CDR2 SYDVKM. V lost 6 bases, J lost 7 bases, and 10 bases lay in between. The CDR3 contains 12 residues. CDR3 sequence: CASSFAWNEQFF. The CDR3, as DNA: TGTGCCAGCAGCTTTGCTTGGAATGAGCAGTTCTTC.

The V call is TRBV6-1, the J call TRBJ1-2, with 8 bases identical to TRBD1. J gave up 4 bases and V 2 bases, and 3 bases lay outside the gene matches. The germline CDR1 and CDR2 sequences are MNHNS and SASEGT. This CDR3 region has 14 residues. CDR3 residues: CASSEIGTGYGYTF. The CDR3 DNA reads TGTGCCAGCAGTGAAATCGGGACAGGCTATGGCTACACCTTC.

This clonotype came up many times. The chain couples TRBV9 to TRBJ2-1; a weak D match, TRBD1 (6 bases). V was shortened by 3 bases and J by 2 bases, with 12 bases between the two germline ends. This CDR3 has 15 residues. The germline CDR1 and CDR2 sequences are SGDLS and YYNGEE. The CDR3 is CASSASGGAYNEQFF. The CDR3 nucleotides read TGTGCCAGCAGCGCCTCTGGGGGCGCCTACAATGAGCAGTTCTTC.

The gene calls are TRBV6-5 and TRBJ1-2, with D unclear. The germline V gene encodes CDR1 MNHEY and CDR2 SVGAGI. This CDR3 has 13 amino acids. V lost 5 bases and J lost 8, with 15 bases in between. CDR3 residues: CASSPGRFGGYTF. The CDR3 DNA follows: TGTGCCAGCAGTCCCGGCAGGTTTGGCGGCTACACCTTC.

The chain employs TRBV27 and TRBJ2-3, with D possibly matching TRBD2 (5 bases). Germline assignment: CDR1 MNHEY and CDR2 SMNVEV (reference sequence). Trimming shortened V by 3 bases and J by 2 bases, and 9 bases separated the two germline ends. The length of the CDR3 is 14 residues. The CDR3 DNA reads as TGTGCCAGCAGTTTTGTGACTACCACAGATACGCAGTATTTT. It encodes CASSFVTTTDTQYF.

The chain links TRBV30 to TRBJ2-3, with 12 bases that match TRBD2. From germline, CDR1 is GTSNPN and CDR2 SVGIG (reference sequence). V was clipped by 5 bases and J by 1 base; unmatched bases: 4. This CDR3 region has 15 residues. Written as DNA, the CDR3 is TGTGCCTGGCGCGGGACTAGCGGGCGCACAGATACGCAGTATTTT. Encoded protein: CAWRGTSGRTDTQYF.